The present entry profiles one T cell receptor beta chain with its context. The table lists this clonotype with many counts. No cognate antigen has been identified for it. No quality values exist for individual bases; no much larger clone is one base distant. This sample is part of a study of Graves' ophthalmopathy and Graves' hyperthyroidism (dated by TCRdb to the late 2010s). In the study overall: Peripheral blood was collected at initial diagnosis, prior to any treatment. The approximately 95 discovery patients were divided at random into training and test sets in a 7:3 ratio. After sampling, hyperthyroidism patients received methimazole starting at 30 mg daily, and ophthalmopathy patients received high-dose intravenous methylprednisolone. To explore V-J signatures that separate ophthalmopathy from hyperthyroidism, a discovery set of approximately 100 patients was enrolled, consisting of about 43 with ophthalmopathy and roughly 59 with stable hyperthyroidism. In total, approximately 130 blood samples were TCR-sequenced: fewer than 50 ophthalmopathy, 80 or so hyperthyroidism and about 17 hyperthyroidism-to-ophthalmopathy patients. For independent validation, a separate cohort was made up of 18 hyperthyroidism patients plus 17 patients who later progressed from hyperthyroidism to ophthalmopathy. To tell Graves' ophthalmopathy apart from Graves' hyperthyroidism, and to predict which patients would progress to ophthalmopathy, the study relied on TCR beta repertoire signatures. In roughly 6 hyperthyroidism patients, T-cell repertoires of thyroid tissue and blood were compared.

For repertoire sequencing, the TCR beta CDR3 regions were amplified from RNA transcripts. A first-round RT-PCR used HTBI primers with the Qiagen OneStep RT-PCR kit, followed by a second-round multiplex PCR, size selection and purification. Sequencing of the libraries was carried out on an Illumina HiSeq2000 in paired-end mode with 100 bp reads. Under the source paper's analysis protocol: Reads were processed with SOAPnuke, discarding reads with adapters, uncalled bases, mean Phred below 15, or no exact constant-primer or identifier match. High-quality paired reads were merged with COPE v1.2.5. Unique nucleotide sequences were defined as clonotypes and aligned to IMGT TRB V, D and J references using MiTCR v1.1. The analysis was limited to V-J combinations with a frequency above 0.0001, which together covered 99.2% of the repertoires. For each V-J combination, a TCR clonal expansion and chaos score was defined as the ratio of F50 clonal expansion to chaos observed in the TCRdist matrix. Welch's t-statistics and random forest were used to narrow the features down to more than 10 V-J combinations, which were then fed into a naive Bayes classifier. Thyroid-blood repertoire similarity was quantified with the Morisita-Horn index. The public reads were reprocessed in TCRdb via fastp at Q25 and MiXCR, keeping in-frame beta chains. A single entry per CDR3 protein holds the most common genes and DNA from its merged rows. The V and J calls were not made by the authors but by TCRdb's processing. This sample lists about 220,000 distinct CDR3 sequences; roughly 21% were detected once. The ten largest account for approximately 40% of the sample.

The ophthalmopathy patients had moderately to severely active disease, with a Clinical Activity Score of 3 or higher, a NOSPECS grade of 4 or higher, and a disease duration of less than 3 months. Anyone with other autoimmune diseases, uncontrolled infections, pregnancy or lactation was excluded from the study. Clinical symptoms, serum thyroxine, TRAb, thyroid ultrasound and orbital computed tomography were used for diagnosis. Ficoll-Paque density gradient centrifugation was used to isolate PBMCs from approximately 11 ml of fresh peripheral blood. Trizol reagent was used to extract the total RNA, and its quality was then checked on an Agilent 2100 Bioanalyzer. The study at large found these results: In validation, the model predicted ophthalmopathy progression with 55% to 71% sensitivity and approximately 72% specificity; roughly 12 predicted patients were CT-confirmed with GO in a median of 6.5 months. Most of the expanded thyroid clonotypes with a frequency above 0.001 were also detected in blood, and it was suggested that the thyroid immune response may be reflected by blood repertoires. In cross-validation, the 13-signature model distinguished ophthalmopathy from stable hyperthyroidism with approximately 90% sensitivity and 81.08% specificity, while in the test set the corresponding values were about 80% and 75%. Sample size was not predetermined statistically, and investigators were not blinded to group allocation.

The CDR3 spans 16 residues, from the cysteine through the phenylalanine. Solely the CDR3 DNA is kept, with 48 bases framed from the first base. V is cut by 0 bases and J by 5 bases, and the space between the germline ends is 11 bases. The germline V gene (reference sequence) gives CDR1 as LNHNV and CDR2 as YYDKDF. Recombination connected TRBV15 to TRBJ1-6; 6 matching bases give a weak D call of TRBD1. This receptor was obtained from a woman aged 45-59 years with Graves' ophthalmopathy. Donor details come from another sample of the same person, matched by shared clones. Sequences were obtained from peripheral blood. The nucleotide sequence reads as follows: TGTGCCACCAGCAGAGAGCAGGGGAGGAATAATTCACCCCTCCACTTT. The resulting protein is CATSREQGRNNSPLHF.